The 18 T cell receptor beta chains listed next were all sequenced from one sample in a study of Ad26.COV2.S vaccination and SARS-CoV-2 variants. Described treatment: 15 to 20 received Ad26.COV2.S at low or high dose, single or two shots; 5 received placebo; per-sample allocation not given. Day 63 after the first vaccine or placebo injection was the time point for sampling. Assay used: immunoSEQ multiplex PCR; TCRdb lists only in-frame clones, some missing. The repertoire holds more than 300,000 clones, 65% to 90% seen once, with approximately 11% in the top ten. Sequences were derived from peripheral blood, sampled in a trial of Ad26.COV2.S vaccine versus placebo. The receptors here all came from a person aged 18-65 years who received the Ad26.COV2.S COVID-19 vaccine or a placebo.

The chain joins TRBV7-3 to TRBJ1-1, with unresolved D. This CDR3 has 13 residues. Trimming left V 3 bases short and J 5 bases short, with 10 bases between. The germline gives CDR1 SGHTA, CDR2 FQGTGA. Here the CDR3 DNA reads TGTGCCAGCAGCTTTGGATTTGGGACTGAAGCTTTCTTT. Protein: CASSFGFGTEAFF.

The rearrangement links TRBV7-7 to TRBJ2-3, with D perhaps assigned TRBD1 or TRBD2 (5 bases each). This CDR3 is built from 14 residues. CDR1 and CDR2 from the germline V gene are SSHAT and FNYEAQ (reference sequence). Trimming cost V 5 bases and J 3 bases, with 12 bases left between them. CDR3 nucleotides: TGTGCCAGCAGCCTAGAGGGGAGAACAGATACGCAGTATTTT. This codes for CASSLEGRTDTQYF. Supplemented by reference TRBV7-7 and TRBJ2-3, the full variable domain reads GAGVSQSPRYKVTKRGQDVTLRCDPISSHATLYWYQQALGQGPEFLTYFNYEAQPDKSGLPSDRFSAERPEGSISTLTIQRTEQRDSAMYRCASSLEGRTDTQYFGPGTRLTVL.

The V call is TRBV11-2, the J call TRBJ1-4; a possible D gene is TRBD1 (5 bases). Germline loops: CDR1 SGHAT, CDR2 FQNNGV. V was clipped by 1 base and J by 0 bases, with 9 bases between them. The CDR3 is 16 amino acids. DNA of the CDR3: TGTGCCAGCAGCTTAGTGGGGGGATCAACTAATGAAAAACTGTTTTTT. This codes for CASSLVGGSTNEKLFF. Filled out from reference TRBV11-2 and TRBJ1-4, the complete variable domain reads EAGVAQSPRYKIIEKRQSVAFWCNPISGHATLYWYQQILGQGPKLLIQFQNNGVVDDSQLPKDRFSAERLKGVDSTLKIQPAKLEDSAVYLCASSLVGGSTNEKLFFGSGTQLSVL.

This clone was detected only once. The chain employs TRBV7-2 and TRBJ1-6; 8 nucleotides align to TRBD1. Germline CDR1 reads SGHTA; CDR2 reads FQGNSA. The CDR3 has 17 residues. V lost 5 bases, J lost 3 bases, and 9 bases stayed unmatched. CDR3 residues: CASSRLDRVNYNSPLHF. The CDR3 coding sequence is TGTGCCAGCAGCCGCCTGGACAGGGTGAACTATAATTCACCCCTCCACTTT. Supplemented by reference TRBV7-2 and TRBJ1-6, the full variable domain reads GAGVSQSPSNKVTEKGKDVELRCDPISGHTALYWYRQSLGQGLEFLIYFQGNSAPDKSGLPSDRFSAERTGGSVSTLTIQRTQQEDSAVYLCASSRLDRVNYNSPLHFGNGTRLTVT.

The rearrangement uses TRBV19 and TRBJ2-7; D ambiguous. Germline assignment: CDR1 LNHDA and CDR2 SQIVND (reference sequence). V dropped 6 bases and J dropped 3 bases, with 12 bases sitting between them. This CDR3 has 13 residues. The CDR3 bases are TGTGCCAGTAGCTTCGAGCTAAGCTACGAGCAGTACTTC. This codes for CASSFELSYEQYF.

In this sample, this clone turned up many times. The J gene is TRBJ2-2, the V gene TRBV24-1; 9 bases are a match to TRBD1. This CDR3 is 16 amino acids long. V lost 10 bases and J lost 6; bases outside the gene matches: 14. Germline V gene sequence: CDR1 KGHDR, CDR2 SFDVKD. CDR3 nucleotide sequence: TGTGCCACTACTACCGGGACAGGGTTAGGGGCCGGGGAGCTGTTTTTT. Translation gives CATTTGTGLGAGELFF.

The V and J genes are TRBV19 and TRBJ1-5; D gene unclear. Germline V gene lookup returns CDR1 LNHDA and CDR2 SQIVND (reference sequence). The CDR3 extends over 16 amino acids. Trimming removed 6 bases from V and 3 bases from J, with 18 bases in between. The CDR3 protein is CASRIIATSHNQPQHF. For the CDR3, the DNA is TGTGCCAGTAGAATTATAGCCACCTCGCACAATCAGCCCCAGCATTTT.

The rearrangement joins TRBV19 to TRBJ1-5; no firm D call. Deletions cut 7 bases from V and 7 bases from J, with 17 bases between. From germline, CDR1 is LNHDA and CDR2 SQIVND (reference sequence). This CDR3 has 14 residues. This CDR3 reads CASTEARVGQPQHF. CDR3 nucleotide sequence: TGTGCCAGTACGGAAGCGAGGGTCGGGCAGCCCCAGCATTTT.

The chain couples TRBV24-1 to TRBJ2-1; no definite D call. Trimming shortened V by 0 bases and J by 6 bases, and 8 bases separated the two germline ends. This CDR3 is built from 14 residues. CDR1 KGHDR and CDR2 SFDVKD come from the germline V gene. The CDR3 loop reads CATSDLRVGNEQFF. CDR3 in DNA: TGTGCCACCAGTGATTTGCGAGTGGGCAATGAGCAGTTCTTC.

This chain uses TRBV27 with TRBJ2-7, with D unresolved. Deletions cut 0 bases from V and 2 bases from J, with 8 bases between. Germline CDR1 is MNHEY and CDR2 is SMNVEV (reference sequence). This CDR3 region has 14 residues. CDR3 sequence reads: CASSLSITPYEQYF. The CDR3 region has the DNA TGTGCCAGCAGTTTATCGATCACCCCCTACGAGCAGTACTTC.

This chain joins TRBV7-2 and TRBJ2-3, with 9 bases that match TRBD1. The CDR3 runs to 18 residues. The V segment lost 4 bases and the J segment 5 bases; nucleotides outside the gene matches: 16. Germline-derived CDR1 and CDR2 are SGHTA and FQGNSA. CDR3 DNA sequence: TGTGCCAGCAGCTCCAAGCGACAGGGGGGCCGATGGGAAGATACGCAGTATTTT. It specifies CASSSKRQGGRWEDTQYF.

CDR3 DNA sequence: TGTGCCAGCCGACTAGCGGGGGGACAAGAGACCCAGTACTTC. Translation: CASRLAGGQETQYF. The genes are TRBV6-5 and TRBJ2-5; 13 bases map to TRBD2. The CDR3 sequence is 14 residues long. Germline V gene sequence: CDR1 MNHEY, CDR2 SVGAGI. V shed 8 bases and J 2 bases; nucleotides not matched to a gene: 2.

The V call is TRBV2, the J call TRBJ2-2, with D possibly called TRBD1 or TRBD2 (5 bases each). CDR1 and CDR2 (germline): SNHLY, FYNNEI. The length of the CDR3 is 15 residues. Deletions cut 1 base from V and 7 bases from J, with 13 bases between. CDR3 residues: CASSEVYGGVGELFF. In DNA, the CDR3 is TGTGCCAGCAGTGAAGTATATGGGGGTGTCGGGGAGCTGTTTTTT.

This chain joins TRBV7-2 and TRBJ1-6; 7 bases line up with TRBD1. This CDR3 spans 15 amino acids. Per germline, CDR1 SGHTA and CDR2 FQGNSA. The ends lost 5 bases at V and 7 bases at J; junction bases unmatched: 8. In DNA form, the CDR3 reads TGTGCCAGCAGCCCAGACAGGGCCGAAAATTCACCCCTCCACTTT. Translated, it gives CASSPDRAENSPLHF.

This clone was found a few times. CDR3 coding DNA: TGTGCCACCGCAAGGGACACTGAAGCTTTCTTT. Its protein is CATARDTEAFF. The V and J genes are TRBV6-6 and TRBJ1-1; D gene ambiguous. Germline V CDR1 and CDR2: MNHNY, SVGAGI (reference sequence). There are 11 residues in the CDR3. Trimming removed 10 bases from V and 3 bases from J, with 9 bases in between.

V usage is TRBV28 and J usage is TRBJ2-1; 8 bases match TRBD2. J gave up 0 bases and V 4 bases, and 11 bases lay outside the gene matches. This CDR3 has 18 amino acids. Germline V CDR1 and CDR2: MDHEN, SYDVKM. CDR3 loop: CASSWESYAGGSYNEQFF. CDR3 nucleotides: TGTGCCAGCAGTTGGGAGAGTTATGCGGGAGGCTCCTACAATGAGCAGTTCTTC.

This clone was detected once. The V and J genes are TRBV5-4 and TRBJ2-7; 8 nucleotides agree with TRBD1. Germline CDR1 is SGHNT and CDR2 is YYREEE (reference sequence). The CDR3 loop spans 13 amino acids. V was clipped by 2 bases and J by 4 bases; unmatched bases: 2. The CDR3 DNA reads as TGTGCCAGCAGCTTTACAGGGGGTTACGAGCAGTACTTC. Residues: CASSFTGGYEQYF.

The chain employs TRBV7-2 and TRBJ2-5, with D perhaps assigned TRBD1 or TRBD2 (5 bases each). Germline lookup yields CDR1 SGHTA and CDR2 FQGNSA. The CDR3 consists of 15 residues. Trimming cost V 3 bases and J 5 bases, with 16 bases left between them. The CDR3 spells CASSFLMGPRETQYF. The CDR3 coding sequence is TGTGCCAGCAGCTTTCTAATGGGACCTCGGGAGACCCAGTACTTC. Full variable domain (missing parts from reference TRBV7-2 and TRBJ2-5): GAGVSQSPSNKVTEKGKDVELRCDPISGHTALYWYRQSLGQGLEFLIYFQGNSAPDKSGLPSDRFSAERTGGSVSTLTIQRTQQEDSAVYLCASSFLMGPRETQYFGPGTRLLVL.